Listed below are T cell receptor beta chains from one sample, sequenced in a study of T cell changes during pregnancy in multiple sclerosis. The method was immunoSEQ multiplex PCR; TCRdb's version includes in-frame clones alone and lacks a portion of them. The sample consists of 65,000 to 85,000 clones, 94% of them appearing once. Source: peripheral blood, taken in the second trimester of pregnancy. The origin of the receptors is a female donor in good health, enrolled as a control in a pregnancy study. CDR3s include the opening cysteine and the closing phenylalanine or tryptophan. Fields, in order: D gene, clone size, V gene, J gene, CDR3 protein, CDR3 DNA. D genes are given only for firm matches. Clone size is shown for a subset of rows, as once, few, many or a class of expanded clone.

-	-	TRBV25-1	TRBJ2-2	CASSVTGNTGELFF	TGTGCCAGCAGTGTAACAGGGAACACCGGGGAGCTGTTTTTT
TRBD2	-	TRBV18	TRBJ2-1	CASSPTSGRNPSYNEQFF	TGTGCCAGCTCACCGACTAGCGGGAGGAACCCCTCCTACAATGAGCAGTTCTTC
-	-	TRBV5-1	TRBJ2-3	CASSSGRRAEADTQYF	TGCGCCAGCAGCTCCGGGAGAAGGGCTGAGGCAGATACGCAGTATTTT
TRBD2	few	TRBV5-1	TRBJ2-3	CASSLGTSVFTDTQYF	TGCGCCAGCAGCTTGGGCACTAGCGTCTTCACAGATACGCAGTATTTT
-	few	TRBV7-9	TRBJ2-7	CASSQGVWKGDESSYEQYF	TGTGCCAGCAGCCAAGGGGTTTGGAAGGGGGACGAAAGCTCCTACGAGCAGTACTTC
TRBD1	-	TRBV7-2	TRBJ2-3	CASSPRTGRTDTQYF	TGTGCCAGCAGCCCCCGGACAGGGCGGACAGATACGCAGTATTTT
TRBD1	-	TRBV15	TRBJ2-1	CATSREWQGAGNEQFF	TGTGCCACCAGCAGAGAATGGCAGGGGGCTGGCAATGAGCAGTTCTTC
TRBD1	-	TRBV5-1	TRBJ2-2	CASSAPGQGNTGELFF	TGCGCCAGCAGCGCGCCGGGACAGGGGAACACCGGGGAGCTGTTTTTT
-	-	TRBV6-1	TRBJ1-4	CASSLTGSTNEKLFF	TGTGCCAGTTCCCTGACAGGATCAACTAATGAAAAACTGTTTTTT
TRBD1	-	TRBV28	TRBJ1-1	CASSLTGRNTEAFF	TGTGCCAGCAGTTTGACAGGGAGGAACACTGAAGCTTTCTTT
-	-	TRBV7-6	TRBJ1-4	CASSLGAPWEKLFF	TGTGCCAGCAGCTTAGGAGCCCCCTGGGAAAAACTGTTTTTT
-	-	TRBV6-5	TRBJ2-5	CASSPDRNQETQYF	TGTGCCAGCAGTCCAGACAGGAACCAAGAGACCCAGTACTTC
-	once	TRBV18	TRBJ2-7	CASSPTGGDYEQYF	TGTGCCAGCTCACCAACAGGGGGGGACTACGAGCAGTACTTC
TRBD1	-	TRBV5-6	TRBJ1-4	CASSLDRGEKLFF	TGTGCCAGCAGCTTGGACAGGGGGGAAAAACTGTTTTTT
-	-	TRBV2	TRBJ2-3	CASSNYLGWSEEDVDTQYF	TGTGCCAGCAGCAACTACCTAGGGTGGAGTGAGGAGGACGTGGATACGCAGTATTTT
-	once	TRBV11-2	TRBJ1-2	CASSLDQINYGYTF	TGTGCCAGCAGCTTAGACCAGATTAACTATGGCTACACCTTC
-	-	TRBV6-4	TRBJ2-3	CASSDSEGTDTQYF	TGTGCCAGCAGTGACTCGGAGGGCACAGATACGCAGTATTTT
-	-	TRBV5-2	TRBJ1-2	CASKGVRKTYGYTF	TGTGCCAGCAAGGGAGTACGAAAGACCTATGGCTACACCTTC
TRBD2	-	TRBV5-4	TRBJ2-2	CASSLAGAVGELFF	TGTGCCAGCAGTCTAGCGGGAGCGGTCGGGGAGCTGTTTTTT
-	-	TRBV11-2	TRBJ2-7	CASSPPGLTSANEQYF	TGTGCCAGCAGCCCCCCTGGGCTAACCTCGGCCAACGAGCAGTACTTC
TRBD2	-	TRBV10-2	TRBJ2-5	CASSDLDHGTREETQYF	TGCGCCAGCAGTGACCTTGACCACGGGACTAGGGAAGAGACCCAGTACTTC